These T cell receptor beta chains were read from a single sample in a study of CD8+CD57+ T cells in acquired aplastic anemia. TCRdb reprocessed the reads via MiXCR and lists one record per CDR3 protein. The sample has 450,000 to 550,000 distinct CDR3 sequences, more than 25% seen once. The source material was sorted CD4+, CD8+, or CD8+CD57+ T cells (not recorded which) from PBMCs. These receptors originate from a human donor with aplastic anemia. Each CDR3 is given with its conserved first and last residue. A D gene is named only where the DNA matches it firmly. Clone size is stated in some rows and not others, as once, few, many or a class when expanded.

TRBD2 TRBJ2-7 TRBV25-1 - CASSLPPGLAGGHSTYEQYF TGTGCCAGCAGCTTACCGCCGGGACTAGCGGGAGGCCATTCCACCTACGAGCAGTACTTC
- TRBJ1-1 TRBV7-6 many CASSLDPVENTEAFF TGTGCCAGCAGCTTAGATCCGGTCGAGAACACTGAAGCTTTCTTT
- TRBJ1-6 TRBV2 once CASSGDGRDSPLHF TGTGCCAGCAGTGGAGATGGCCGCGATTCACCCCTCCACTTT
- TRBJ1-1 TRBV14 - CASSQEGQSAEAFF TGTGCCAGCAGCCAAGAGGGCCAGAGCGCTGAAGCTTTCTTT
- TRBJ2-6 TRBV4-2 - CASSRWLGTSSGANVLTF TGTGCCAGCAGCCGCTGGCTGGGTACGAGCTCTGGGGCCAACGTCCTGACTTTC
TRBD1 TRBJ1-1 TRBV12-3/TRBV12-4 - CASSDRGEAFF TGTGCCAGCAGCGACAGGGGTGAAGCTTTCTTT
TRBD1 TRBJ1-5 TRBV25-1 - CASSDHGTGRNQPQHF TGTGCCAGCAGTGACCATGGGACAGGGAGGAATCAGCCCCAGCATTTT
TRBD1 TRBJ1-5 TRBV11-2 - CASSLEAGQGGWQPQHF TGTGCCAGCAGCTTAGAGGCGGGACAGGGGGGTTGGCAGCCCCAGCATTTT
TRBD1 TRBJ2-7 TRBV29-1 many CSVERTGTYEQYF TGCAGCGTTGAGCGGACAGGGACGTACGAGCAGTACTTC
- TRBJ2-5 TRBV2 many CASSELGLETQYF TGTGCCAGCAGTGAATTGGGGCTGGAGACCCAGTACTTC
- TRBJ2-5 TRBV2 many CASSTGSVNF TGTGCCAGTTCTACCGGGTCGGTGAACTTC
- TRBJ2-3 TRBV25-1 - CASSYSINGGTQYF TGTGCCAGCAGTTACTCGATAAATGGGGGTACGCAGTATTTT
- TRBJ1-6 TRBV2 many CASSASSNSPLHF TGTGCCAGCAGTGCCTCCAGTAATTCACCCCTCCACTTT
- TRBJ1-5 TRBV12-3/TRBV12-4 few CASSRQRNNQPQHF TGTGCCAGCAGTCGGCAGAGAAATAATCAGCCCCAGCATTTT
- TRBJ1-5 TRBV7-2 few CASSLGDLSNQPQHF TGTGCCAGCAGCTTAGGGGACCTTAGCAATCAGCCCCAGCATTTT
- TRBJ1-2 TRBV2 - CASSPLDSAPYGYTF TGTGCCAGCAGCCCATTGGACAGTGCCCCTTACGGCTACACCTTC
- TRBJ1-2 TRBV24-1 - CATSDSSLGKGYGYTF TGTGCCACCAGTGATTCGTCGTTAGGGAAGGGCTATGGCTACACCTTC
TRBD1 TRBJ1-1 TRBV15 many CATSRVNRGTEAFF TGTGCCACCAGCAGAGTTAACAGGGGCACTGAAGCTTTCTTT
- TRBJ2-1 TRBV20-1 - CSARRGYNEQFF TGCAGTGCTAGGAGGGGCTACAATGAGCAGTTCTTC
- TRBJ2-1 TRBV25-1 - CASRPEGGVDEQFF TGTGCCAGCAGACCTGAGGGGGGGGTTGATGAGCAGTTCTTC
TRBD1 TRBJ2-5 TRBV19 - CASSPGQGPIQETQYF TGTGCCAGTAGTCCCGGACAGGGTCCCATCCAAGAGACCCAGTACTTC
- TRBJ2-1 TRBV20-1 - CSARSYNEQFF TGCAGTGCTAGATCCTACAATGAGCAGTTCTTC
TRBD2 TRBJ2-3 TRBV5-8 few CASSLYGGAVDTQYF TGTGCCAGCAGCTTGTACGGGGGGGCGGTAGATACGCAGTATTTT
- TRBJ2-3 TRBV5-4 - CASRTDLGSTDTQYF TGTGCCAGCAGGACTGATCTCGGTAGCACAGATACGCAGTATTTT
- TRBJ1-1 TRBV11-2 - CASSDWKGRNTEAFF TGTGCCAGCAGCGACTGGAAGGGGCGGAACACTGAAGCTTTCTTT
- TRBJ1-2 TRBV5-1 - CASSPLMADVVGGYTF TGCGCCAGCAGCCCTCTCATGGCGGACGTAGTCGGTGGCTACACCTTC
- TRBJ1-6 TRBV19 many CASSIVGAGNSPLHF TGTGCCAGTAGTATTGTGGGCGCAGGTAATTCACCCCTCCACTTT
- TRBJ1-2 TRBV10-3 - CAISETGSYGYTF TGTGCCATCAGTGAGACAGGATCTTATGGCTACACCTTC
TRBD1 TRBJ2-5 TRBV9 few CASSNRQGLKETQYF TGTGCCAGCAGCAATAGACAGGGATTGAAAGAGACCCAGTACTTC
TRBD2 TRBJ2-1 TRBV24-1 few CATDTGTSGGREQFF TGTGCCACTGATACGGGGACTAGCGGGGGGAGGGAGCAGTTCTTC
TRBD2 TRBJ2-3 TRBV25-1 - CASTPPPGRADTQYF TGTGCCAGCACCCCCCCGCCGGGGAGGGCAGATACGCAGTATTTT
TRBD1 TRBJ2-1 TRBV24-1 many CATSDLRGQRQEQFF TGTGCCACCAGTGATTTGCGGGGACAGCGACAAGAGCAGTTCTTC
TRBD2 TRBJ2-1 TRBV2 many CASSESSGSYNEQFF TGTGCCAGCAGTGAATCTAGCGGGAGCTACAATGAGCAGTTCTTC
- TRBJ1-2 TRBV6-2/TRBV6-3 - CASRDDMVSYGYTF TGTGCCAGCAGGGACGACATGGTTAGTTATGGCTACACCTTC
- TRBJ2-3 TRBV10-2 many CASSGALADTQYF TGCGCCAGCAGTGGAGCTCTCGCAGATACGCAGTATTTT